The 31 T cell receptor beta chains presented below share a single source sample, sequenced in a study of blood T cell repertoires in COVID-19. Only in-frame clones appear in the TCRdb table, and some are missing; sequencing was by immunoSEQ multiplex PCR. The sample yields about 60,000 clones, 75% to 85% seen once. Sequencing was done on a sample of peripheral blood. The receptor set was obtained from a man aged 50 to 59 with COVID-19, enrolled during active disease.

The table lists this clone with a few counts. The rearrangement uses TRBV28 and TRBJ1-4; D not resolved. The CDR3 contains 15 residues. CDR1 and CDR2 from the germline V gene are MDHEN and SYDVKM. Trimming took 2 bases from V and 4 from J, leaving 11 bases between them. The CDR3: CASSLELSGNEKLFF. DNA of the CDR3: TGTGCCAGCAGTTTAGAACTCTCCGGTAATGAAAAACTGTTTTTT.

The V gene is TRBV2, the J gene TRBJ1-6; the match to TRBD1 covers 8 bases. The CDR3 runs 13 residues. The germline V gene has CDR1 SNHLY and CDR2 FYNNEI. V gave up 7 bases and J gave up 10 bases; unmatched junction bases: 6. The CDR3 DNA sequence: TGTGCCAGCAAAGGACAGGGAGGGTCACCCCTCCACTTT. Amino acids: CASKGQGGSPLHF.

The chain combines TRBV18 with TRBJ1-1; maybe TRBD1 (5 bases). The CDR3 is 14 amino acids. Trimming removed 8 bases at V and 10 bases at J, with 23 bases between. The germline CDR1 and CDR2 sequences are KGHSH and LQKENI. The CDR3 loop reads CASNRGVNGGGAFF. CDR3 nucleotides: TGTGCCAGCAATCGGGGGGTTAACGGAGGAGGAGCTTTCTTT.

V and J are TRBV9 and TRBJ2-7; a possible D gene is TRBD1 (5 bases). This CDR3 is 13 amino acids long. Between the trimmed V and J ends, which lost 4 bases and 0 bases, there was a span of 8 bases. Per germline, CDR1 SGDLS and CDR2 YYNGEE. CDR3 in amino acids: CASSPTASYEQYF. The CDR3 bases are TGTGCCAGCAGCCCGACAGCCTCCTACGAGCAGTACTTC.

The rearrangement links TRBV3-1 (or the pseudogene TRBV3-2) to TRBJ1-2; D call uncertain. The germline gives CDR1 LGHDT, CDR2 YNNKEL (reference sequence). V lost 1 base and J 8 bases, leaving 11 bases between the germline ends. The CDR3 is 13 amino acids. The CDR3: CASSQAKSGGYTF. CDR3 DNA: TGTGCCAGCAGCCAAGCCAAATCGGGGGGCTACACCTTC.

The rearrangement uses TRBV5-1 and TRBJ2-1; 8 positions agree with TRBD1. Per the germline V gene, CDR1 is SGHRS and CDR2 is YFSETQ. Trimming took 2 bases from V and 4 from J; bases not matched to a gene: 8. The CDR3 totals 16 residues. The DNA for the CDR3 is TGCGCCAGCAGCTTAAACAGGGGGGTTGGTTACAATGAGCAGTTCTTC. Encoded protein: CASSLNRGVGYNEQFF. Looking up the rest from reference TRBV5-1 and TRBJ2-1 gives the full variable domain: KAGVTQTPRYLIKTRGQQVTLSCSPISGHRSVSWYQQTPGQGLQFLFEYFSETQRNKGNFPGRFSGRQFSNSRSEMNVSTLELGDSALYLCASSLNRGVGYNEQFFGPGTRLTVL.

The CDR3 sequence is CASSYPQVSSYEQYF. The CDR3 DNA reads TGTGCCAGCAGTTACCCCCAGGTGAGCTCCTACGAGCAGTACTTC. V is TRBV6-2 or TRBV6-3 and J is TRBJ2-7; D gene uncertain. The V and J ends lost 2 bases and 0 bases respectively, with 11 bases between them. This CDR3 spans 15 amino acids. CDR1 and CDR2 (germline): MNHEY, SVGEGT.

This clone appeared a single time. The chain links TRBV18 to TRBJ2-3; 10 positions agree with TRBD2. The V and J ends lost 2 bases and 2 bases, in that order; junction bases with no gene match: 10. This CDR3 comprises 18 residues. Per the germline V gene, CDR1 is KGHSH and CDR2 is LQKENI. The CDR3: CASSPASGRAINTDTQYF. CDR3 coding DNA: TGTGCCAGCTCACCAGCGAGCGGGAGGGCCATCAACACAGATACGCAGTATTTT.

This clone occurred many times. The rearrangement joins TRBV5-1 to TRBJ2-3, with 14 bases fitting TRBD2. The germline gives CDR1 SGHRS, CDR2 YFSETQ. The ends lost 4 bases at V and 3 bases at J; junction bases unmatched: 10. The CDR3 length is 18 residues. CDR3 in DNA: TGCGCCAGCAGCATGTCCGGGACTAGCGGGAGAAGGACAGATACGCAGTATTTT. It is translated as CASSMSGTSGRRTDTQYF.

The chain recombines TRBV6-6 with TRBJ2-7, with D perhaps TRBD1 (6 bases). This CDR3 comprises 14 residues. Deletions cut 2 bases from V and 2 bases from J, with 10 bases between. CDR1 and CDR2 (germline): MNHNY, SVGAGI (reference sequence). In nucleotides, the CDR3 is TGTGCCAGCAGTTACCAGGGGTCCACCTACGAGCAGTACTTC. The encoded protein is CASSYQGSTYEQYF.

The rearrangement uses TRBV7-3 and TRBJ2-7; 7 nucleotides agree with TRBD1. Trimming at V came to 5 bases and at J to 6 bases, leaving 7 bases not matched to a gene. CDR1 SGHTA and CDR2 FQGTGA come from the germline V gene. The CDR3 runs to 13 residues. The CDR3 loop is CASSTRQGGEQYF. Here the CDR3 DNA reads TGTGCCAGCAGCACCCGACAGGGCGGCGAGCAGTACTTC.

The chain joins TRBV24-1 to TRBJ2-1; 7 bases are a match to TRBD2. CDR1 and CDR2 (germline): KGHDR, SFDVKD. V lost 4 bases and J lost 4; bases outside the gene matches: 9. The CDR3 sequence is 16 residues long. In DNA form, the CDR3 reads TGTGCCACCAGTGACCCTACAGCGGGGAAATACAATGAGCAGTTCTTC. Translation gives CATSDPTAGKYNEQFF.

This clone was seen just once. The chain combines TRBV12-3 or TRBV12-4 with TRBJ1-1, with TRBD1 matching over 8 bases. The junction had 7 bases not matched to a gene; V was cut back by 7 bases and J by 6 bases. The CDR3 spans 13 residues. The CDR3 is CASIGTGRSEAFF. CDR3 coding DNA: TGTGCCAGCATCGGGACAGGACGTTCTGAAGCTTTCTTT.

The rearrangement joins TRBV24-1 to TRBJ2-5; perhaps TRBD2 as D (6 bases). The germline V and J ends were trimmed by 1 base and 5 bases, with 16 bases remaining between them. CDR1 and CDR2 (germline): KGHDR, SFDVKD. The CDR3 is 16 amino acids. The CDR3 here is CATSDFIQEGQETQYF. The CDR3 DNA sequence: TGTGCCACCAGTGATTTCATCCAGGAGGGTCAGGAGACCCAGTACTTC.

Here the CDR3 DNA reads TGTGCCAGCAGTGGGGCAGGCCAGCATCAGCCCCAGCATTTT. Protein: CASSGAGQHQPQHF. The chain joins TRBV2 to TRBJ1-5; D gene uncertain. Germline V gene lookup returns CDR1 SNHLY and CDR2 FYNNEI. Trimming pared 4 bases from V and 5 bases from J, leaving 12 bases between. This CDR3 contains 14 residues.

This clone was detected only a few times. This sequence joins TRBV7-9 and TRBJ2-1, with TRBD2 as a possible D gene (6 bases). Between the trimmed V and J ends, which lost 5 bases and 0 bases, there was a span of 17 bases. The CDR3 contains 17 residues. Germline CDR1 reads SEHNR; CDR2 reads FQNEAQ (reference sequence). The CDR3 sequence is CASSPGGKRRSYNEQFF. CDR3 coding DNA: TGTGCCAGCAGCCCCGGAGGGAAGCGCCGCTCCTACAATGAGCAGTTCTTC. The variable domain in full, completed from reference TRBV7-9 and TRBJ2-1, reads DTGVSQNPRHKITKRGQNVTFRCDPISEHNRLYWYRQTLGQGPEFLTYFQNEAQLEKSRLLSDRFSAERPKGSFSTLEIQRTEQGDSAMYLCASSPGGKRRSYNEQFFGPGTRLTVL.

V and J are TRBV15 and TRBJ2-4; 8 bases align to TRBD2. Germline lookup yields CDR1 LNHNV and CDR2 YYDKDF (reference sequence). The V and J ends lost 3 bases and 7 bases, in that order; junction bases with no gene match: 8. The CDR3 loop spans 15 amino acids. The CDR3 DNA reads as TGTGCCACCAGCAGGCAAGCGGGAGCCACGAACATTCAGTACTTC. Translated: CATSRQAGATNIQYF.

This sequence joins TRBV10-1 and TRBJ2-2; TRBD2 matches 13 bases. The CDR3 contains 16 residues. The germline gives CDR1 WNHNN, CDR2 SYGVQD (reference sequence). The V segment lost 8 bases and the J segment 6 bases; nucleotides outside the gene matches: 9. The chain's CDR3 is CASGGVGLAGPGELFF. CDR3 DNA sequence: TGCGCCAGCGGGGGCGTGGGACTAGCGGGACCCGGGGAGCTGTTTTTT.

The chain uses TRBV18 and TRBJ2-7; 8 bases line up with TRBD2. Germline V gene data show CDR1 as KGHSH and CDR2 as LQKENI. The CDR3 is 13 residues long. V gave up 8 bases and J gave up 4 bases; unmatched junction bases: 7. CDR3 region: CASVSGTAYEQYF. The CDR3 DNA sequence: TGTGCCAGCGTTAGCGGGACTGCTTACGAGCAGTACTTC.

This chain uses TRBV6-5 with TRBJ1-4; a possible D gene is TRBD1 (5 bases). CDR1 MNHEY and CDR2 SVGAGI come from the germline V gene. CDR3 length equals 14 residues. V shed 5 bases and J shed 8 bases, with 15 bases lying between them. DNA of the CDR3: TGTGCCAGCAGTACCGGGGGGGGTAGGGAAAAACTGTTTTTT. Its translation: CASSTGGGREKLFF.

V gene TRBV7-6 combines with J gene TRBJ2-2; D gene unclear. Trimming cost V 0 bases and J 6 bases, with 11 bases left between them. CDR3 length: 15 amino acids. Germline V gene lookup returns CDR1 SGHVS and CDR2 FNYEAQ. The CDR3: CASSLAPGPPGELFF. The CDR3 DNA reads TGTGCCAGCAGCTTAGCCCCTGGCCCACCCGGGGAGCTGTTTTTT.

The chain carries TRBV7-9 and TRBJ1-1; 7 bases line up with TRBD1. Germline V gene sequence: CDR1 SEHNR, CDR2 FQNEAQ (reference sequence). V was pared by 5 bases and J by 2 bases, with 5 bases of the junction left unmatched. This CDR3 comprises 14 residues. The CDR3 DNA sequence: TGTGCCAGCAGCGGGGGGACAGTTAACACTGAAGCTTTCTTT. Its protein is CASSGGTVNTEAFF.

The genes are TRBV5-5 and TRBJ2-2, with 13 bases aligning to TRBD2. The CDR3 covers 17 residues. Germline V gives CDR1 SGHKS, CDR2 YYEKEE (reference sequence). V lost 0 bases to trimming and J lost 6 bases; unmatched junction nucleotides: 5. This chain's CDR3 is CASSLGTSGRMAGELFF. As DNA, the CDR3 is TGTGCCAGCAGCTTGGGGACTAGCGGGAGAATGGCCGGGGAGCTGTTTTTT.

J is TRBJ2-3 and V is TRBV15; maybe TRBD2 (5 bases). The CDR3 has 16 amino acids. V lost 8 bases and J lost 1, with 19 bases in between. Per germline, CDR1 LNHNV and CDR2 YYDKDF (reference sequence). The DNA for the CDR3 is TGTGCCACCGCGAGAGCGGCGGCCCTGGGCACAGATACGCAGTATTTT. Translating it yields CATARAAALGTDTQYF.

This chain joins TRBV15 and TRBJ1-1; the D is unclear. CDR1 is LNHNV and CDR2 is YYDKDF in the germline V gene (reference sequence). This CDR3 comprises 15 residues. The V and J ends lost 5 bases and 0 bases respectively, with 13 bases between them. CDR3 sequence reads: CATSGLQTMNTEAFF. CDR3 sequence (DNA): TGTGCCACCAGCGGGCTCCAGACCATGAACACTGAAGCTTTCTTT.

The chain has TRBV5-1 and TRBJ2-2; D perhaps matches TRBD1 (5 bases). Per the germline V gene, CDR1 is SGHRS and CDR2 is YFSETQ. The ends were cut back, 0 bases at V and 6 bases at J, with 18 bases in the middle. The CDR3 has 17 amino acids. CDR3 in amino acids: CASSLEIRAGSPGELFF. Written as DNA, the CDR3 is TGCGCCAGCAGCTTGGAAATCCGGGCAGGGTCCCCCGGGGAGCTGTTTTTT. The variable domain in full, with the rest retrieved from reference TRBV5-1 and TRBJ2-2, is KAGVTQTPRYLIKTRGQQVTLSCSPISGHRSVSWYQQTPGQGLQFLFEYFSETQRNKGNFPGRFSGRQFSNSRSEMNVSTLELGDSALYLCASSLEIRAGSPGELFFGEGSRLTVL.

The gene calls are TRBV28 and TRBJ1-2; maybe TRBD1 (5 bases). Trimming took 5 bases from V and 0 from J, leaving 16 bases between them. CDR1 is MDHEN and CDR2 is SYDVKM in the germline V gene. The CDR3 has 16 residues. This chain's CDR3 is CASSLVRATSNYGYTF. For the CDR3, the DNA is TGTGCCAGCAGTCTCGTCAGGGCAACCTCTAACTATGGCTACACCTTC.

DNA of the CDR3: TGTGCCAGCAGAGGCCCCGGCGGGAGGGGCGTCGGGGAGCTGTTTTTT. The encoded protein is CASRGPGGRGVGELFF. J is TRBJ2-2 and V is TRBV28; TRBD2 aligns across 9 bases. The CDR3 spans 16 residues. The germline CDR1 and CDR2 sequences are MDHEN and SYDVKM. Germline trimming cut 6 bases from V and 7 bases from J; bases unmatched to any gene: 12.

The chain has TRBV11-2 and TRBJ2-1, with 7 bases fitting TRBD2. The germline V gene has CDR1 SGHAT and CDR2 FQNNGV. Trimming took 3 bases from V and 5 from J; bases not matched to a gene: 7. This CDR3 spans 15 amino acids. DNA of the CDR3: TGTGCCAGCAGCTTTTCCCGGGAGGCTAACAATGAGCAGTTCTTC. Protein product: CASSFSREANNEQFF.

The CDR3 reads CASSEVGSGSADTQYF. The CDR3 DNA reads TGTGCCAGCAGTGAAGTCGGTAGCGGGAGCGCAGATACGCAGTATTTT. J is TRBJ2-3 and V is TRBV6-1; TRBD2 agrees at 9 bases. The CDR3 loop spans 16 amino acids. With V trimmed by 1 base and J by 4 bases, 6 bases remained unmatched. Germline CDR1 and CDR2: MNHNS and SASEGT.

The J gene is TRBJ2-7, the V gene TRBV5-4, with D tentatively TRBD2 (6 bases). Trimming left V 5 bases short and J 0 bases short, with 12 bases between. CDR3 length: 14 amino acids. The germline gives CDR1 SGHNT, CDR2 YYREEE (reference sequence). Here the CDR3 DNA reads TGTGCCAGCAGTCGGGACTTATCCTCCTACGAGCAGTACTTC. It codes for CASSRDLSSYEQYF.